This entry features one T cell receptor (beta chain) sequence. This sample is part of a study of blood T cell repertoires in COVID-19. Study-wide context: Donors in the United States, Italy and Spain gave samples during acute or convalescent COVID-19.

Symptom resolution, clearance, or two negative PCRs marked the recovered donors of Cohort 3. Sequencing was performed with immunoSEQ multiplex PCR; in TCRdb, only in-frame clones are kept and a portion is missing. The table records about 320,000 clones, about nine tenths of them present only once. The CDR3 is made up of 14 amino acids. Germline V gene lookup returns CDR1 MNHEY and CDR2 SVGAGI. The germline V and J ends were trimmed by 2 bases and 3 bases, with 10 bases remaining between them. The sequenced material came from PBMCs or T cells enriched from blood (not recorded which). The sequence derives from a man aged 60-69 years who had recovered from COVID-19. The chain uses TRBV6-5 and TRBJ2-5; a weak D match, TRBD2 (7 bases). CDR3 in DNA: TGTGCCAGCAGTTACGGGGGGGCCGAAGAGACCCAGTACTTC. Its translation: CASSYGGAEETQYF.